The entry below gives a single TCR beta chain sequence along with its context. Its antigen is undetermined. These data come from a study of beta chain features in type 1 diabetes. CDR3 length: 16 amino acids. Trimming took 2 bases from V and 2 from J, leaving 13 bases between them. Germline CDR1 MNHNS, CDR2 SASEGT. Broader study findings: Among all four CD4+ subsets, Type 1 diabetes patients had TCRB CDR3s that were moderately but significantly shorter. For type 1 diabetes patients, VDJ junctions showed fewer insertions and more deletions.

The entirety of the isolated RNA underwent reverse transcription, so expressed TCRB transcripts were sequenced. Approximately 3.6 million reads, on average, came from each naive, central memory and regulatory T cell sample. Profiled with immunoSEQ multiplex PCR; TCRdb holds only in-frame clones, not every one. The sample lists a few hundred thousand clones, 15% occurring once. The source is a man younger than 30 with type 1 diabetes. Specimen: naive CD4+ T cells from blood. This chain connects TRBV6-1 to TRBJ1-5; D ambiguous. The CDR3 DNA follows: TGTGCCAGCAGTGAACTATCTATATTGGGCAATCAGCCCCAGCATTTT. Its protein product is CASSELSILGNQPQHF.